A single sample is the source of the 21 T cell receptor beta chains below, sequenced in a study of CD8 T cells in Susac syndrome. Random hexamers served to reverse transcribe roughly 0.5 to 1 ug RNA. TCRdb redid the calling of the immunoSEQ multiplex PCR reads with MiXCR, one entry per CDR3 protein. Of 77,000 or so distinct CDR3 sequences in the sample, roughly 91% are singletons; the top ten hold about 0.52%. Sequencing was performed on CD4+ T cells from PBMCs. The receptors stem from a human donor with Susac syndrome.

The chain has TRBV9 and TRBJ2-1; TRBD2 agrees at 15 bases. This CDR3 is built from 17 residues. CDR1 and CDR2 from the germline V gene are SGDLS and YYNGEE. Trimming took 3 bases from V and 0 from J; bases not matched to a gene: 1. DNA of the CDR3: TGTGCCAGCAGCGGGGGACTAGCGGGAGGCTCCTACAATGAGCAGTTCTTC. Its protein product is CASSGGLAGGSYNEQFF.

The J gene is TRBJ2-1, the V gene TRBV9; 9 bases line up with TRBD2. The V gene end was trimmed by 4 bases and the J gene end by 8 bases; junction bases not matched to a gene: 7. CDR1 and CDR2 from the germline V gene are SGDLS and YYNGEE. The CDR3 is 14 residues long. CDR3 protein: CASSSAGGSDEQFF. In DNA form, the CDR3 reads TGTGCCAGCAGCTCGGCGGGAGGGTCAGATGAGCAGTTCTTC.

The rearrangement joins TRBV6-5 to TRBJ2-4, with D perhaps matching TRBD1 (6 bases). V lost 2 bases and J 6 bases, leaving 14 bases between the germline ends. CDR1 MNHEY and CDR2 SVGAGI come from the germline V gene. CDR3 length: 15 amino acids. CDR3 in amino acids: CASSYRRTERNIQYF. CDR3 in DNA: TGTGCCAGCAGTTACCGTCGGACAGAAAGAAACATTCAGTACTTC.

V usage is TRBV3-1 and J usage is TRBJ1-4, with TRBD1 matching 11 bases. Trimming cost V 1 base and J 8 bases; bases outside gene matches: 3. The CDR3 contains 15 residues. Germline V gene data show CDR1 as LGHDT and CDR2 as YNNKEL (reference sequence). CDR3 region: CASSQVGTGGEKLFF. The CDR3, as DNA: TGTGCCAGCAGCCAAGTAGGGACAGGGGGAGAAAAACTGTTTTTT.

Only a few counts were recorded for this clonotype. The chain joins TRBV7-2 to TRBJ2-5; TRBD2 matches at 10 bases. The CDR3 consists of 14 residues. The trim removed 6 bases at V and 2 bases at J, leaving 3 bases unmatched. Per the germline V gene, CDR1 is SGHTA and CDR2 is FQGNSA. The CDR3 sequence is CASSLAGAQETQYF. CDR3 nucleotide sequence: TGTGCCAGCAGTCTAGCGGGAGCACAAGAGACCCAGTACTTC.

V is TRBV28 and J is TRBJ1-4; D not resolved. Germline V gives CDR1 MDHEN, CDR2 SYDVKM. The length of the CDR3 is 12 residues. V lost 8 bases, J lost 7 bases, and 11 bases lay in between. CDR3 amino acids: CASRRLGEKLFF. The DNA of the CDR3 is TGTGCCAGCCGAAGACTCGGTGAAAAACTGTTTTTT.

The chain uses TRBV7-9 and TRBJ2-5; D might be TRBD2 (6 bases). The germline CDR1 and CDR2 sequences are SEHNR and FQNEAQ (reference sequence). The V gene lost 4 bases and the J gene lost 4 bases, with 19 bases spanning the gap. The CDR3 consists of 16 residues. The CDR3 loop is CASSSNSGRTRETQYF. The CDR3 region has the DNA TGTGCCAGCAGCTCTAATAGCGGTAGGACCCGAGAGACCCAGTACTTC.

The V call is TRBV5-1, the J call TRBJ2-7, with 9 bases aligning to TRBD1. The CDR3 has 16 amino acids. With V trimmed by 1 base and J by 3 bases, 8 bases remained unmatched. Germline V lookup: CDR1 SGHRS, CDR2 YFSETQ. The CDR3 nucleotides read TGCGCCAGCAGCTTGCCCCCCGGGACAGGGAACTACGAGCAGTACTTC. This sequence encodes CASSLPPGTGNYEQYF.

V is TRBV2 and J is TRBJ2-5; no clear D. V was clipped by 7 bases and J by 5 bases, with 8 bases between them. CDR3 length equals 11 residues. Germline V gives CDR1 SNHLY, CDR2 FYNNEI. DNA for the CDR3: TGTGCCAGCAAACTGGGGGAGACCCAGTACTTC. This codes for CASKLGETQYF.

This clonotype was found once. One end of the junction does not line up with germline, which may come from a read error. The chain links TRBV7-7 to TRBJ2-7, with D possibly matching TRBD2 (6 bases). CDR3 length: 16 amino acids. CDR1 is SSHAT, CDR2 FNYEAQ, per germline (reference sequence). The CDR3 sequence: CASSPLGGGNPYEQYF. CDR3 coding DNA: TGTGCTAGCAGCCCGCTTGGGGGAGGCAACCCCTACGAGCAGTACTTC.

The chain links TRBV19 to TRBJ2-3, with 8 bases that match TRBD1. Germline CDR1 is LNHDA and CDR2 is SQIVND (reference sequence). CDR3 size: 15 residues. V shed 5 bases and J 8 bases; nucleotides not matched to a gene: 12. The CDR3 nucleotides are TGTGCCAGTAGTCCAGGGACAGGTGCCCGGGGTACGCAGTATTTT. Protein product: CASSPGTGARGTQYF. Full variable domain (remainder filled in from reference TRBV19 and TRBJ2-3): DGGITQSPKYLFRKEGQNVTLSCEQNLNHDAMYWYRQDPGQGLRLIYYSQIVNDFQKGDIAEGYSVSREKKESFPLTVTSAQKNPTAFYLCASSPGTGARGTQYFGPGTRLTVL.

This chain joins TRBV7-2 and TRBJ1-5, with 9 bases fitting TRBD1. CDR1 is SGHTA, CDR2 FQGNSA, per germline. With 5 bases clipped from V and 3 bases from J, the junction kept 5 bases outside the gene matches. The CDR3 is 15 amino acids. CDR3 nucleotides: TGTGCCAGCAGCCCCACAGGGGGCGTCAATCAGCCCCAGCATTTT. This encodes CASSPTGGVNQPQHF.

This clonotype was seen a handful of times. The rearrangement joins TRBV11-2 to TRBJ1-3; D ambiguous. Germline values: CDR1 SGHAT, CDR2 FQNNGV. The V and J ends lost 4 bases and 8 bases respectively, with 15 bases between them. This CDR3 region has 14 residues. CDR3 in DNA: TGTGCCAGCAGCTCCCCCCGGCTCGGGGACACCATATATTTT. Residues: CASSSPRLGDTIYF.

The chain combines TRBV19 with TRBJ1-5; D gene ambiguous. This CDR3 has 13 amino acids. Between the trimmed V and J ends, which lost 5 bases and 7 bases, there was a span of 12 bases. Germline values: CDR1 LNHDA, CDR2 SQIVND (reference sequence). This chain's CDR3 is CASSLGKEQPQHF. In DNA form, the CDR3 reads TGTGCCAGTAGTTTGGGGAAGGAGCAGCCCCAGCATTTT.

A note on this clonotype: At one end, the junction sequence differs from germline, possibly due to a read error. The rearrangement links TRBV7-2 to TRBJ2-1; D might be TRBD1 (6 bases). The CDR3 loop spans 12 amino acids. From germline, CDR1 is SGHTA and CDR2 FQGNSA. The CDR3 loop reads CASSLGLQGRLF. CDR3 coding DNA: TGTGCCAGCAGCTTAGGCCTACAGGGAAGGCTCTTC. Complete variable domain (other parts from reference TRBV7-2 and TRBJ2-1): GAGVSQSPSNKVTEKGKDVELRCDPISGHTALYWYRQSLGQGLEFLIYFQGNSAPDKSGLPSDRFSAERTGGSVSTLTIQRTQQEDSAVYLCASSLGLQGRLFGPGTRLTVL.

The rearrangement uses TRBV14 and TRBJ2-4; 8 bases match TRBD1. Germline V gene data show CDR1 as SGHDN and CDR2 as FVKESK. The CDR3 has 18 amino acids. Losses at the gene ends were 1 base for V and 9 bases for J; bases not matched to a gene: 17. The CDR3 here is CASSQGIGQGFSGSIQYF. The CDR3 region has the DNA TGTGCCAGCAGCCAAGGGATCGGACAGGGCTTTTCGGGGAGCATTCAGTACTTC. Filled out from reference TRBV14 and TRBJ2-4, the complete variable domain reads EAGVTQFPSHSVIEKGQTVTLRCDPISGHDNLYWYRRVMGKEIKFLLHFVKESKQDESGMPNNRFLAERTGGTYSTLKVQPAELEDSGVYFCASSQGIGQGFSGSIQYFGAGTRLSVL.

This rearrangement joins TRBV7-2 to TRBJ2-3; D is unresolved. CDR1 and CDR2 (germline): SGHTA, FQGNSA. This CDR3 contains 12 residues. Trimming cost V 5 bases and J 5 bases, with 8 bases left between them. CDR3 coding DNA: TGTGCCAGCAGCCAGTGGGGAGATACGCAGTATTTT. Its translation is CASSQWGDTQYF.

The rearrangement links TRBV30 to TRBJ1-1; no clear D gene. Germline CDR1 GTSNPN, CDR2 SVGIG (reference sequence). The CDR3 runs to 14 residues. V was pared by 0 bases and J by 5 bases, with 13 bases between. The CDR3 bases are TGTGCCTGGAGTGTTCTAGTCGGTAGGACTGAAGCTTTCTTT. This encodes CAWSVLVGRTEAFF. The full variable domain, its missing parts supplied by reference TRBV30 and TRBJ1-1, is SQTIHQWPATLVQPVGSPLSLECTVEGTSNPNLYWYRQAAGRGLQLLFYSVGIGQISSEVPQNLSASRPQDRQFILSSKKLLLSDSGFYLCAWSVLVGRTEAFFGQGTRLTVV.

Only one count was recorded for this clonotype. This chain joins TRBV12-3 or TRBV12-4 and TRBJ2-1; no clear D. The V and J ends lost 2 bases and 6 bases respectively, with 14 bases between them. This CDR3 has 15 amino acids. The chain's CDR3 is CASSLFLRVGNEQFF. The CDR3 DNA is TGTGCCAGCAGTTTATTCCTTAGGGTTGGCAATGAGCAGTTCTTC.

With regard to this clonotype: The junction does not match germline at one end; this may be a read error. V gene TRBV20-1 combines with J gene TRBJ1-1, with D perhaps matching TRBD1 (5 bases). CDR3 length: 10 residues. Germline CDR1 and CDR2: DFQATT and SNEGSKA (reference sequence). The CDR3 sequence is CSASLTDRRF. CDR3 in DNA: TGCAGTGCTAGCCTCACTGACAGACGGTTT.

This sequence joins TRBV27 and TRBJ2-1; D call uncertain. V lost 7 bases and J 4 bases, leaving 17 bases between the germline ends. The V gene's germline CDR1 is MNHEY and CDR2 SMNVEV (reference sequence). The CDR3 has 15 amino acids. In DNA form, the CDR3 reads TGTGCCAGCAAGTTTCTGGCTAGTTTTTACAATGAGCAGTTCTTC. Translated: CASKFLASFYNEQFF.